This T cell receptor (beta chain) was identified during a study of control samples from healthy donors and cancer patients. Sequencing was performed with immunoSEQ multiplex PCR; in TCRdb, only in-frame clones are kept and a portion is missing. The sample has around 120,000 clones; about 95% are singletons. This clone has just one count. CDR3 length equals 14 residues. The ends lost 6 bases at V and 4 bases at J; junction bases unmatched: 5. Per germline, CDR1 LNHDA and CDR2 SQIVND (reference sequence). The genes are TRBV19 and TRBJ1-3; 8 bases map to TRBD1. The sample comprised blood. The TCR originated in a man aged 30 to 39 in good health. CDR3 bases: TGTGCCAGTAGCGACAGGGGTTCGGGAAACACCATATATTTT. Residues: CASSDRGSGNTIYF.